This TCR beta chain was documented in a study of Tregs in tolerant kidney transplant recipients. In germline, CDR1 is GTSNPN, CDR2 SVGIG (reference sequence). V was cut by 5 bases and J by 0 bases, with 19 bases left in between. This CDR3 contains 16 residues. Notes on this clone: The antigen is undetermined.

This table comes from immunoSEQ multiplex PCR, and its TCRdb copy is limited to in-frame clones, with some not included. The data contain about 120,000 clones, roughly 93% of them singletons. Broader study findings: No direct test of biological reproducibility was done here. The most relevant donor-specific Treg TCRbeta repertoire apparently came from expansion with activated donor B cells.

CD4+CD25+CD127- Tregs, CD4+CD25- non-Tregs, CD4 and CD8 cells were sorted. Source material: CD4+ T cells from blood. The chain uses TRBV30 and TRBJ1-2, with D uncertain. This receptor was identified in a human donor in good health. Here the CDR3 reads CAWGTPQGRANYGYTF. The DNA of the CDR3 is TGTGCCTGGGGTACTCCCCAAGGGAGAGCTAACTATGGCTACACCTTC. Using reference TRBV30 and TRBJ1-2 for the parts outside the CDR3, the full variable domain is SQTIHQWPATLVQPVGSPLSLECTVEGTSNPNLYWYRQAAGRGLQLLFYSVGIGQISSEVPQNLSASRPQDRQFILSSKKLLLSDSGFYLCAWGTPQGRANYGYTFGSGTRLTVV.